This T cell receptor beta chain was recovered during a study of T cell responses to AZD1222 COVID-19 vaccine. The CDR3 totals 14 residues. Germline loops: CDR1 LGHDT, CDR2 YNNKEL (reference sequence). Trimming took 4 bases from V and 0 from J; bases not matched to a gene: 1. Profiling relied on immunoSEQ multiplex PCR, and the TCRdb table lists in-frame clones only, not all of them. The table lists about 56,000 clones, over 75% of them singletons. The TCR was taken from an adult in good health. J is TRBJ2-3 and V is TRBV3-1 (or the pseudogene TRBV3-2), with TRBD2 identical over 7 bases. The material sequenced was peripheral blood, taken on day 0 of AZD1222 vaccination. CDR3 residues: CASSLSGSTDTQYF. CDR3 nucleotide sequence: TGTGCCAGCAGCCTTAGCGGGAGCACAGATACGCAGTATTTT.